These T cell receptor beta chains were read from a single sample in a study of cytomegalovirus exposure and HLA in healthy donors. Data came from immunoSEQ multiplex PCR; TCRdb stores just in-frame clones and leaves some out. The repertoire has about 180,000 clones, roughly 82% of them found once; the top ten carry 0.5% to 0.55%. The sample taken for sequencing was PBMCs. These receptor sequences come from a woman aged 45-65 years in good health and CMV-seronegative. Each CDR3 is given with its conserved first and last residue. The D gene is left open where the match is weak.

v_call	j_call	cdr3_length	d_call	cdr3_aa
TRBV10-3	TRBJ2-1	16	TRBD1	CAISEPGQGNYNEQFF
TRBV28	TRBJ1-1	17	.	CASRGSGSYARGTEAFF
TRBV28	TRBJ1-5	16	TRBD1	CASGFEQGASNQPQHF
TRBV11-3	TRBJ2-5	14	TRBD2	CASTFSGEGETQYF
TRBV2	TRBJ2-3	16	TRBD2	CANGGAVTVSTDTQYF
TRBV28	TRBJ2-7	14	TRBD1	CASGRTGALYEQYF
TRBV5-4	TRBJ2-1	16	.	CASSSGNGRSYNEQFF
TRBV28	.	15	.	CASSLWGPSSYEQYF
TRBV28	TRBJ1-2	13	.	CASSPGRENRYTF
TRBV7-9	TRBJ2-7	13	.	CASSLRSGFEQYF
TRBV5-1	TRBJ2-5	14	.	CASSLEASQETQYF
TRBV5-1	TRBJ2-2	15	.	CASSFGSSNTGELFF
TRBV5-4	TRBJ2-5	14	TRBD2	CASSYPGGAETQYF
TRBV11-2	TRBJ2-1	15	.	CASSPRQGFVDEQFF
TRBV19	TRBJ2-1	14	.	CASKYRELHNEQFF
TRBV5-6	TRBJ2-1	15	.	CASSPLANPYNEQFF
TRBV5-8	TRBJ1-2	13	TRBD1	CASSFRDRDGYTF
TRBV28	TRBJ2-1	15	.	CASSPPPGFYNEQFF
TRBV30	TRBJ2-5	17	TRBD1	CAWSTFRRQGSEETQYF
TRBV13	TRBJ1-5	14	.	CASSRRDSNQPQHF
TRBV6-5	TRBJ2-7	15	TRBD2	CASSYLSGGDYEQYF
TRBV7-6	TRBJ1-5	13	.	CASSSLPNQPQHF
TRBV11-3	TRBJ2-3	12	TRBD2	CASSGRGDTQYF
TRBV6-5	TRBJ1-1	14	.	CASRGARGNTEAFF
TRBV28	TRBJ1-2	12	.	CASSTYLRFYTF
TRBV5-1	TRBJ2-1	17	TRBD2	CASSAISTSGGGNEQFF
TRBV15	TRBJ2-5	16	TRBD2	CATSSSGRAFSETQYF
TRBV4-1	TRBJ1-5	16	.	CASSQERRGWDQPQHF
TRBV15	TRBJ1-1	14	TRBD1	CATSKGQGAAEAFF
TRBV5-1	TRBJ2-1	16	.	CASSLDGNSPYNEQFF
TRBV30	TRBJ1-1	13	TRBD1	CAWSVFHRGEAFF
TRBV6-1	TRBJ1-2	14	.	CASIGEVILNGYTF
TRBV4-1	TRBJ2-7	16	.	CASSQDLGHAGYEQYF
TRBV27	TRBJ2-3	18	TRBD2	CASSSLLAGGPSTDTQYF
TRBV18	TRBJ1-2	14	TRBD1	CASSPGQANYGYTF
TRBV6-1	TRBJ1-1	12	.	CASTPEGTEAFF
TRBV7-9	TRBJ2-3	13	.	CASSLGGRDTQYF
TRBV29-1	TRBJ2-2	15	TRBD2	CSVGEGLGRTGELFF
TRBV7-9	TRBJ2-5	16	TRBD1	CASSLGLTGDQETQYF
TRBV6-6	TRBJ1-2	12	TRBD1	CASQGARYGYTF
TRBV29-1	TRBJ2-5	14	TRBD2	CSVRAGGLQETQYF
TRBV9	TRBJ1-3	15	.	CASNAGPGSGNTIYF
TRBV28	TRBJ2-3	15	TRBD2	CASRPSGGGPDTQYF
TRBV9	TRBJ2-3	15	TRBD2	CVSSILAGGTDTQYF
TRBV28	TRBJ1-4	15	.	CASSSSGGENEKLFF
TRBV5-4	TRBJ2-3	16	TRBD2	CASSPSGGSDADAQYF
TRBV2	TRBJ2-1	14	TRBD1	CASSGQGAINEQFF
TRBV28	TRBJ1-3	16	TRBD1	CASSSGTGGIGNTIYF
TRBV29-1	TRBJ2-7	16	TRBD2	CSVGGKLAGDPYEQYF
TRBV14	TRBJ2-1	12	.	CASSFEAGEQFF
TRBV5-1	TRBJ2-6	15	TRBD1	CASSDRVAGANVLTF
TRBV5-4	TRBJ2-3	14	.	CASSFGGRTDTQYF
TRBV6-1	TRBJ1-1	14	TRBD1	CASILASDRGEAFF
TRBV18	TRBJ2-1	15	.	CASSQRESNYNEQFF
TRBV11-3	TRBJ2-5	15	TRBD2	CASSLSSGTQETQYF
TRBV6-5	TRBJ2-7	15	.	CASSYSGGDIYEQYF
TRBV7-2	TRBJ1-1	12	.	CASSRLGAGSFF
TRBV30	TRBJ1-6	13	.	CAWRETDNSPLHF